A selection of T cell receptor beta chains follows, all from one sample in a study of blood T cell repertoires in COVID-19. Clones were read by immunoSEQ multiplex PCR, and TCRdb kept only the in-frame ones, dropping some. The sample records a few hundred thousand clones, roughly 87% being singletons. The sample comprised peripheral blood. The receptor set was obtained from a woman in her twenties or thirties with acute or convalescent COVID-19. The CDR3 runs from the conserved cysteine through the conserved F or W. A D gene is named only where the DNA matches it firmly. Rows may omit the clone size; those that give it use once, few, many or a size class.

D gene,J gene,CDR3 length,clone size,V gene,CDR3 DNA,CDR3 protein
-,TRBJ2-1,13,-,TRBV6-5,TGTGCCAGCAGTTACTCGACTCGCAATGAGCAGTTCTTC,CASSYSTRNEQFF
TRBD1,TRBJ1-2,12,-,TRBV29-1,TGCAGCGCCAAGACAGGGGTGTATGGCTACACCTTC,CSAKTGVYGYTF
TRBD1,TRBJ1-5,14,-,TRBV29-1,TGCAGCGTGATCGGGACAGATAAGAATCAGCCCCAGCATTTT,CSVIGTDKNQPQHF
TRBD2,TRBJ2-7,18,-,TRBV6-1,TGTGCCAGCAGTGGTTTTAGCGGGAGGCCGACCAGAGGCTACGAGCAGTACTTC,CASSGFSGRPTRGYEQYF
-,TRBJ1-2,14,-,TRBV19,TGTGCCTGCGAGAAGACCACGGGGGGCTATGGCTACACCTTC,CACEKTTGGYGYTF
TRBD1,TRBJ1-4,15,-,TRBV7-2,TGTGCCAGCAGCTTTACAGGGGGACTGAATGAAAAACTGTTTTTT,CASSFTGGLNEKLFF
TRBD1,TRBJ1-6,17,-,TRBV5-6,TGTGCCAGCAGCTCCACGTCACAGGGGGCGAAGAATTCACCCCTCCACTTT,CASSSTSQGAKNSPLHF
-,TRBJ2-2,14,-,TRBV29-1,TGCAGCGTTGAATTAGCGGAGAACACCGGGGAGCTGTTTTTT,CSVELAENTGELFF
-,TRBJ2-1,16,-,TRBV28,TGTGCCAGCAGTTCCCCCCCTATGGCGGGAAATAGTGAGCAGTTCTTC,CASSSPPMAGNSEQFF
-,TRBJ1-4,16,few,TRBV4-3,TGCGCCAGCAGCACGGGGGAGGGGAGGTCTAATGAAAAACTGTTTTTT,CASSTGEGRSNEKLFF
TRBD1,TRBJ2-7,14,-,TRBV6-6,TGTGCCAGCAGACGACAGGGGGCGCCCTACGAGCAGTACTTC,CASRRQGAPYEQYF
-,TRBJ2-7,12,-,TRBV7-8,TGTGCCAGCAGCTTAGGTACCTACGAGCAGTACTTC,CASSLGTYEQYF
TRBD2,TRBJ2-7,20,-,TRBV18,TGTGCCAGCTCACCACCCAGGGGACTGCTTAGCGGGACCAACTCCTACGAGCAGTACTTC,CASSPPRGLLSGTNSYEQYF
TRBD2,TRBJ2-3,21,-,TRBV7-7,TGTGCTAGCAGCTTAGTGGAGACTAGCGGGATAGAAGGGCTCAGCACAGATACGCAGTATTTT,CASSLVETSGIEGLSTDTQYF
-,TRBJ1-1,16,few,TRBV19,TGTGCCAGTAGTATATTCCAGACAGCTTCGAACACTGAAGCTTTCTTT,CASSIFQTASNTEAFF
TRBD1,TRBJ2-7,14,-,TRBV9,TGTGCCAGCAGCGTCACAGGGACAGTGGACGAGCAGTACTTC,CASSVTGTVDEQYF
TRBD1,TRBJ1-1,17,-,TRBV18,TGTGCCAGCTCACCCCGGACAGGGGGCAGGCGGAACACTGAAGCTTTCTTT,CASSPRTGGRRNTEAFF
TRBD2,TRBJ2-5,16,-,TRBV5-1,TGCGCCAGCAGCAGCACGGGACTAGCGGCCCAAGAGACCCAGTACTTC,CASSSTGLAAQETQYF
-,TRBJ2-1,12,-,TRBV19,TGTGCCAGTTGTAGCGGAAACAATGAGCAGTTCTTC,CASCSGNNEQFF
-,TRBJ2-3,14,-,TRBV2,TGTGCCACCAACGCTCGCGGTTTCACAGATACGCAGTATTTT,CATNARGFTDTQYF
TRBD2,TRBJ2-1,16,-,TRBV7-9,TGTGCCAGCAGCCCTAGAGCGGGAGCGACCTACAATGAGCAGTTCTTC,CASSPRAGATYNEQFF
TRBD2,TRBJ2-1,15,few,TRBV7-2,TGTGCCAGCAGCTCGGGACTAGCAGGGAACAATGAGCAGTTCTTC,CASSSGLAGNNEQFF